Here is one TCR beta chain with its context. Using immunoSEQ multiplex PCR, the repertoire was profiled, and TCRdb retains in-frame clones only, with some absent. The sample holds 50,000 to 60,000 clones, approximately 96% seen once. The sample is drawn from a study of T cells after somatic rescue of genetic block. Germline V gene sequence: CDR1 SGDLS, CDR2 YYNGEE. The CDR3 contains 13 residues. V gave up 3 bases and J gave up 2 bases; unmatched junction bases: 2. The chain links TRBV9 to TRBJ2-7, with 7 bases fitting TRBD1. The sample comprised peripheral blood mononuclear cells (PBMCs). The receptor comes from a child younger than two. The CDR3 DNA is TGTGCCAGCAGCGGGGACAGAACCTACGAGCAGTACTTC. Protein sequence: CASSGDRTYEQYF.